These T cell receptor beta chains were read from a single sample in a study of blood T cells in healthy people across ages. A single record per CDR3 protein comes from TCRdb applying MiXCR to the 5' RACE reads. The sample lists 750,000 or so distinct CDR3 sequences; around 25% were seen once. This same sample was also part of a study on T cells of mothers and their children.

The sample consisted of blood. Source of these receptors: a boy younger than 18 in good health. The CDR3 runs from the conserved cysteine through the conserved F or W. The order of the fields is J gene, D gene, V gene, clone size, CDR3 protein, CDR3 DNA. D genes are given only for firm matches. Expanded clones get a size class; other rows say once, few or many, or leave the size out.

j_gene: TRBJ2-5
d_gene: NA
v_gene: TRBV11-2
abundance: NA
CDR3aa: CASSFPTTGDQETQYF
CDR3nt: TGTGCCAGCAGCTTTCCCACGACAGGAGACCAAGAGACCCAGTACTTC

j_gene: TRBJ1-1
d_gene: NA
v_gene: TRBV25-1
abundance: NA
CDR3aa: CASKGLRNTEAFF
CDR3nt: TGTGCCAGCAAGGGACTGAGGAACACTGAAGCTTTCTTT

j_gene: TRBJ2-7
d_gene: TRBD1
v_gene: TRBV7-9
abundance: NA
CDR3aa: CASSSLDREFGF
CDR3nt: TGTGCCAGCAGCTCGCTGGACAGGGAGTTTGGGTTC

j_gene: TRBJ2-7
d_gene: TRBD1
v_gene: TRBV29-1
abundance: NA
CDR3aa: CSVSTGESYEQYF
CDR3nt: TGCAGCGTATCGACAGGGGAGTCCTACGAGCAGTACTTC

j_gene: TRBJ1-1
d_gene: NA
v_gene: TRBV7-9
abundance: NA
CDR3aa: CASRGGVNTEAFF
CDR3nt: TGTGCCAGCAGAGGTGGCGTGAACACTGAAGCTTTCTTT

j_gene: TRBJ2-5
d_gene: NA
v_gene: TRBV7-2
abundance: few
CDR3aa: CASSLVLGYQETQYF
CDR3nt: TGTGCCAGCAGCTTAGTTTTGGGGTACCAAGAGACCCAGTACTTC

j_gene: TRBJ1-2
d_gene: NA
v_gene: TRBV29-1
abundance: NA
CDR3aa: CSVEGGAYGYTF
CDR3nt: TGCAGCGTTGAAGGTGGGGCGTATGGCTACACCTTC

j_gene: TRBJ2-5
d_gene: TRBD1
v_gene: TRBV9
abundance: NA
CDR3aa: CASSVGTGAGETQYF
CDR3nt: TGTGCCAGCAGCGTAGGGACAGGGGCAGGAGAGACCCAGTACTTC

j_gene: TRBJ2-5
d_gene: NA
v_gene: TRBV21-1
abundance: few
CDR3aa: CASSSETGRELGTQYF
CDR3nt: TGTGCCAGCAGTTCCGAGACGGGACGCGAGTTAGGGACCCAGTACTTC

j_gene: TRBJ2-2
d_gene: NA
v_gene: TRBV5-8
abundance: few
CDR3aa: CASSLENPSWVGELFF
CDR3nt: TGTGCCAGCAGCTTGGAAAATCCATCGTGGGTCGGGGAGCTGTTTTTT

j_gene: TRBJ2-1
d_gene: TRBD2
v_gene: TRBV7-2
abundance: NA
CDR3aa: CASSLRALAGEGDEQFF
CDR3nt: TGTGCCAGCAGCCTAAGGGCTCTAGCGGGAGAAGGCGATGAGCAGTTCTTC

j_gene: TRBJ2-6
d_gene: NA
v_gene: TRBV9
abundance: few
CDR3aa: CASSVYGLGANVLTF
CDR3nt: TGTGCCAGCAGCGTATACGGGCTAGGGGCCAACGTCCTGACTTTC

j_gene: TRBJ1-6
d_gene: TRBD1
v_gene: TRBV7-3
abundance: few
CDR3aa: CASSFGTGFSPLHF
CDR3nt: TGTGCCAGCAGCTTCGGGACAGGGTTTTCACCCCTCCACTTT

j_gene: TRBJ2-6
d_gene: NA
v_gene: TRBV7-3
abundance: few
CDR3aa: CASSLIGVPSGANVLTF
CDR3nt: TGTGCCAGCAGCTTAATCGGGGTTCCCTCTGGGGCCAACGTCCTGACTTTC

j_gene: TRBJ2-3
d_gene: NA
v_gene: TRBV29-1
abundance: NA
CDR3aa: CSVVRTFSDTQYF
CDR3nt: TGCAGCGTTGTCAGGACCTTTTCAGATACGCAGTATTTT

j_gene: TRBJ2-3
d_gene: TRBD1
v_gene: TRBV24-1
abundance: NA
CDR3aa: CATSGGGDSTDTQYF
CDR3nt: TGTGCCACCAGTGGAGGGGGCGACAGCACAGATACGCAGTATTTT

j_gene: TRBJ2-1
d_gene: TRBD2
v_gene: TRBV12-3/TRBV12-4
abundance: NA
CDR3aa: CASTLGTSGGDNEQFF
CDR3nt: TGTGCCAGCACCTTGGGGACTAGCGGGGGGGACAATGAGCAGTTCTTC

j_gene: TRBJ1-6
d_gene: TRBD1
v_gene: TRBV5-1
abundance: few
CDR3aa: CASSLEAGGYNSPLHF
CDR3nt: TGCGCCAGCAGCTTGGAGGCAGGGGGTTATAATTCACCCCTCCACTTT

j_gene: TRBJ2-5
d_gene: TRBD1
v_gene: TRBV10-2
abundance: NA
CDR3aa: CASSESGGLKTQYF
CDR3nt: TGCGCCAGCAGTGAGTCAGGGGGCTTGAAGACCCAGTACTTC

j_gene: TRBJ2-7
d_gene: NA
v_gene: TRBV7-2
abundance: NA
CDR3aa: CASSLPPGWEQYF
CDR3nt: TGTGCCAGCAGCTTGCCACCCGGGTGGGAGCAGTACTTC

j_gene: TRBJ1-2
d_gene: NA
v_gene: TRBV12-3/TRBV12-4
abundance: many
CDR3aa: CASSSGVYGYTF
CDR3nt: TGTGCCAGCAGCTCAGGGGTCTATGGCTACACCTTC

j_gene: TRBJ1-2
d_gene: NA
v_gene: TRBV2
abundance: NA
CDR3aa: CASSEGVVGYGYTF
CDR3nt: TGTGCCAGCAGTGAAGGTGTTGTGGGCTATGGCTACACCTTC

j_gene: TRBJ1-2
d_gene: NA
v_gene: TRBV13
abundance: few
CDR3aa: CASTQEGSGYTF
CDR3nt: TGTGCCAGCACTCAGGAAGGATCTGGCTACACCTTC

j_gene: TRBJ2-3
d_gene: NA
v_gene: TRBV20-1
abundance: few
CDR3aa: CSAPGGSGTDTQYF
CDR3nt: TGCAGTGCTCCGGGTGGGTCTGGCACAGATACGCAGTATTTT

j_gene: TRBJ1-2
d_gene: NA
v_gene: TRBV7-9
abundance: few
CDR3aa: CASSTPDYNYGYTF
CDR3nt: TGTGCCAGCAGCACCCCGGACTATAACTATGGCTACACCTTC

j_gene: TRBJ2-7
d_gene: TRBD2
v_gene: TRBV7-2
abundance: few
CDR3aa: CASSPVGGSSYEQYF
CDR3nt: TGTGCCAGCAGCCCAGTGGGCGGGAGCTCCTACGAGCAGTACTTC

j_gene: TRBJ1-4
d_gene: NA
v_gene: TRBV7-6
abundance: NA
CDR3aa: CASSFEGPGVRGNEKLFF
CDR3nt: TGTGCCAGCAGCTTTGAGGGACCTGGCGTTCGAGGGAATGAAAAACTGTTTTTT

j_gene: TRBJ2-6
d_gene: NA
v_gene: TRBV20-1
abundance: NA
CDR3aa: CSARAYAGLGNRTDSGANVLTF
CDR3nt: TGCAGTGCTAGAGCCTATGCGGGACTCGGTAACCGTACGGACTCTGGGGCCAACGTCCTGACTTTC

j_gene: TRBJ2-3
d_gene: NA
v_gene: TRBV3-1
abundance: few
CDR3aa: CASSQVRAPTDTQYF
CDR3nt: TGTGCCAGCAGCCAAGTGAGAGCTCCTACAGATACGCAGTATTTT

j_gene: TRBJ2-2
d_gene: TRBD1
v_gene: TRBV2
abundance: NA
CDR3aa: CASGGAGGNGELFF
CDR3nt: TGTGCCTCCGGAGGGGCAGGGGGCAACGGGGAGCTGTTTTTT

j_gene: TRBJ1-1
d_gene: TRBD1
v_gene: TRBV20-1
abundance: NA
CDR3aa: CSARSGQGNTEAFF
CDR3nt: TGCAGTGCTAGATCGGGACAGGGGAACACTGAAGCTTTCTTT

j_gene: TRBJ2-1
d_gene: NA
v_gene: TRBV20-1
abundance: few
CDR3aa: CSARDVKGRINEQFF
CDR3nt: TGCAGTGCTAGAGATGTAAAGGGAAGGATCAATGAGCAGTTCTTC

j_gene: TRBJ2-1
d_gene: NA
v_gene: TRBV20-1
abundance: few
CDR3aa: CSAETGRSYNEQFF
CDR3nt: TGCAGTGCGGAGACTGGCCGCTCCTACAATGAGCAGTTCTTC

j_gene: TRBJ1-1
d_gene: TRBD1
v_gene: TRBV7-2
abundance: NA
CDR3aa: CASSLVTGVTEALF
CDR3nt: TGTGCCAGCAGCTTAGTAACAGGGGTGACTGAAGCTCTCTTT

j_gene: TRBJ2-5
d_gene: NA
v_gene: TRBV12-3/TRBV12-4
abundance: many
CDR3aa: CASSLAAETQYF
CDR3nt: TGTGCCAGCAGCTTAGCGGCAGAGACCCAGTACTTC

j_gene: TRBJ2-7
d_gene: NA
v_gene: TRBV14
abundance: few
CDR3aa: CASSRGDYSYEQYF
CDR3nt: TGTGCCAGCAGCAGGGGGGATTACTCCTACGAGCAGTACTTC

j_gene: TRBJ2-6
d_gene: NA
v_gene: TRBV6-2/TRBV6-3
abundance: few
CDR3aa: CASATGRFYSGANVLTF
CDR3nt: TGTGCCAGCGCCACCGGGCGCTTCTACTCTGGGGCCAACGTCCTGACTTTC

j_gene: TRBJ2-5
d_gene: NA
v_gene: TRBV5-1
abundance: NA
CDR3aa: CASKPYSGAKETQYF
CDR3nt: TGCGCCAGCAAACCATACTCCGGGGCCAAAGAGACCCAGTACTTC

j_gene: TRBJ1-1
d_gene: NA
v_gene: TRBV7-2
abundance: few
CDR3aa: CASSPRGGRKNTEAFF
CDR3nt: TGTGCCAGCAGCCCTCGGGGCGGGCGCAAAAACACTGAAGCTTTCTTT

j_gene: TRBJ2-1
d_gene: NA
v_gene: TRBV7-9
abundance: NA
CDR3aa: CASSLARGAGGYNEQFF
CDR3nt: TGTGCCAGCAGCTTAGCGCGGGGAGCAGGGGGATACAATGAGCAGTTCTTC

j_gene: TRBJ2-1
d_gene: TRBD2
v_gene: TRBV10-3
abundance: NA
CDR3aa: CAISETTPKRELANEQFF
CDR3nt: TGTGCCATCAGTGAGACAACGCCTAAGCGGGAGCTGGCCAATGAGCAGTTCTTC

j_gene: TRBJ2-5
d_gene: NA
v_gene: TRBV29-1
abundance: few
CDR3aa: CSVDTGIQETQYF
CDR3nt: TGCAGCGTAGATACAGGAATCCAAGAGACCCAGTACTTC

j_gene: TRBJ2-1
d_gene: TRBD2
v_gene: TRBV12-3/TRBV12-4
abundance: NA
CDR3aa: CASSRRLLAGINNEQFF
CDR3nt: TGTGCCAGCAGTAGACGACTACTAGCGGGGATTAACAATGAGCAGTTCTTC

j_gene: TRBJ2-5
d_gene: NA
v_gene: TRBV18
abundance: few
CDR3aa: CASSQATGRETQYF
CDR3nt: TGTGCTAGCTCCCAAGCCACAGGGAGAGAGACCCAGTACTTC

j_gene: TRBJ2-7
d_gene: TRBD2
v_gene: TRBV7-9
abundance: NA
CDR3aa: CASSRGLDNEQYF
CDR3nt: TGTGCCAGCAGCCGGGGACTAGACAACGAGCAGTACTTC

j_gene: TRBJ2-7
d_gene: NA
v_gene: TRBV29-1
abundance: few
CDR3aa: CSVVGEDEQYF
CDR3nt: TGCAGCGTTGTGGGGGAGGACGAGCAGTACTTC

j_gene: TRBJ2-5
d_gene: NA
v_gene: TRBV7-2
abundance: few
CDR3aa: CASSLVYSQETQYF
CDR3nt: TGTGCCAGCAGCTTAGTTTACAGTCAAGAGACCCAGTACTTC

j_gene: TRBJ2-3
d_gene: TRBD2
v_gene: TRBV19
abundance: NA
CDR3aa: CASSIPGREMINTQYF
CDR3nt: TGTGCCAGTAGTATACCCGGGCGGGAGATGATAAATACGCAGTATTTT

j_gene: TRBJ2-1
d_gene: TRBD2
v_gene: TRBV11-2
abundance: NA
CDR3aa: CASSAGTSGMLKQFF
CDR3nt: TGTGCCAGCAGCGCCGGGACTAGCGGGATGCTGAAGCAGTTCTTC

j_gene: TRBJ1-6
d_gene: NA
v_gene: TRBV27
abundance: few
CDR3aa: CASSDITSNSPLHF
CDR3nt: TGTGCCAGCAGTGATATCACGAGTAATTCACCCCTCCACTTT

j_gene: TRBJ1-5
d_gene: TRBD1
v_gene: TRBV20-1
abundance: few
CDR3aa: CSARDREMIGEPQHF
CDR3nt: TGCAGTGCTAGGGACAGGGAGATGATCGGGGAGCCCCAGCATTTT

j_gene: TRBJ2-2
d_gene: NA
v_gene: TRBV11-2
abundance: NA
CDR3aa: CASSFLTTGELFF
CDR3nt: TGTGCCAGCAGCTTTCTCACCACCGGGGAGCTGTTTTTT

j_gene: TRBJ2-1
d_gene: TRBD1
v_gene: TRBV12-3/TRBV12-4
abundance: few
CDR3aa: CASSEITGTGLMGNEQFF
CDR3nt: TGTGCCAGCAGCGAAATAACCGGGACAGGCCTTATGGGCAATGAGCAGTTCTTC

j_gene: TRBJ1-5
d_gene: NA
v_gene: TRBV11-2
abundance: few
CDR3aa: CASSLEGDPQPQHF
CDR3nt: TGTGCCAGCAGCTTAGAAGGGGATCCTCAGCCCCAGCATTTT

j_gene: TRBJ2-4
d_gene: NA
v_gene: TRBV3-1
abundance: NA
CDR3aa: CASKRVDENIQYF
CDR3nt: TGTGCCAGCAAGAGGGTCGACGAAAACATTCAGTACTTC

j_gene: TRBJ1-1
d_gene: NA
v_gene: TRBV29-1
abundance: NA
CDR3aa: CSVGRGSTEAFF
CDR3nt: TGCAGCGTGGGGAGGGGGAGCACTGAAGCTTTCTTT